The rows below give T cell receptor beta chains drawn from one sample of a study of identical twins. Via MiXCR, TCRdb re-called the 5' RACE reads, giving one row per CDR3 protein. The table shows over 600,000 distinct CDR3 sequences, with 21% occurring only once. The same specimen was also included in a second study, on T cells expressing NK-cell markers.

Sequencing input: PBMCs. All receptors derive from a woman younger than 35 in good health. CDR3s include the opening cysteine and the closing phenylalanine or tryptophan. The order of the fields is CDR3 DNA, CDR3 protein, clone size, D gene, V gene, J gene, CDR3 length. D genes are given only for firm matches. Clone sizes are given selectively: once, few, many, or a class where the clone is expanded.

cdr3_nt: TGCAGTGCCACAACAGGGAAAGGAACCGGGGAGCTGTTTTTT; cdr3_aa: CSATTGKGTGELFF; clone_size: few; d_call: NA; v_call: TRBV20-1; j_call: TRBJ2-2; cdr3_length: 14
cdr3_nt: TGCAGTGCTCCTAGACTAGCGGGAGATAAAGAGACCCAGTACTTC; cdr3_aa: CSAPRLAGDKETQYF; clone_size: NA; d_call: TRBD2; v_call: TRBV20-1; j_call: TRBJ2-5; cdr3_length: 15
cdr3_nt: TGCAGCATTTCCCGTGCAACTAATGAAAAACTGTTTTTT; cdr3_aa: CSISRATNEKLFF; clone_size: many; d_call: NA; v_call: TRBV20-1; j_call: TRBJ1-4; cdr3_length: 13
cdr3_nt: TGTGCCAGCAGCGCCTTACTAGGGACCTACAATGAGCAGTTCTTC; cdr3_aa: CASSALLGTYNEQFF; clone_size: few; d_call: NA; v_call: TRBV7-8; j_call: TRBJ2-1; cdr3_length: 15
cdr3_nt: TGTGCCAGCAGCGAGGGGACATCCTACAATGAGCAGTTCTTC; cdr3_aa: CASSEGTSYNEQFF; clone_size: few; d_call: NA; v_call: TRBV9; j_call: TRBJ2-1; cdr3_length: 14
cdr3_nt: TGTGCCAGCAGCTTTGGGGGGGGACTTTACAATGAGCAGTTCTTC; cdr3_aa: CASSFGGGLYNEQFF; clone_size: NA; d_call: TRBD2; v_call: TRBV7-8; j_call: TRBJ2-1; cdr3_length: 15
cdr3_nt: TGTGCCAGCAGCTTGGGCTGGGGCAATGAGCAGTTCTTC; cdr3_aa: CASSLGWGNEQFF; clone_size: many; d_call: NA; v_call: TRBV5-6; j_call: TRBJ2-1; cdr3_length: 13
cdr3_nt: TGCAGTGCCGCTCCGGGACTAGCTGAGAATGAGCAGTTCTTC; cdr3_aa: CSAAPGLAENEQFF; clone_size: once; d_call: TRBD2; v_call: TRBV20-1; j_call: TRBJ2-1; cdr3_length: 14
cdr3_nt: TGCAGTGCCGGCGGCGGGAGAGAGACCCAGTACTTC; cdr3_aa: CSAGGGRETQYF; clone_size: few; d_call: TRBD2; v_call: TRBV20-1; j_call: TRBJ2-5; cdr3_length: 12
cdr3_nt: TGTGCCTGGAGCCCCGGGCCCCGCCAACAGTACTTC; cdr3_aa: CAWSPGPRQQYF; clone_size: NA; d_call: NA; v_call: TRBV30; j_call: TRBJ2-7; cdr3_length: 12
cdr3_nt: TGTGCCAGCAGCTTAGCGCTTCTAGGTAGCGGGAGTGGTGAGCAGTTCTTC; cdr3_aa: CASSLALLGSGSGEQFF; clone_size: few; d_call: TRBD2; v_call: TRBV7-9; j_call: TRBJ2-1; cdr3_length: 17
cdr3_nt: TGCAGTGCTAGAGCCCTATCCGACGGGATCAATCAGCCCCAGCATTTT; cdr3_aa: CSARALSDGINQPQHF; clone_size: NA; d_call: NA; v_call: TRBV20-1; j_call: TRBJ1-5; cdr3_length: 16
cdr3_nt: TGTGCCACCGAAGGACAGGCAAACTATGGCTACACCTTC; cdr3_aa: CATEGQANYGYTF; clone_size: few; d_call: TRBD1; v_call: TRBV12-3/TRBV12-4; j_call: TRBJ1-2; cdr3_length: 13
cdr3_nt: TGCGCCAGCAGTGGGCAGTACACTGAAGCTTTCTTT; cdr3_aa: CASSGQYTEAFF; clone_size: NA; d_call: NA; v_call: TRBV10-1; j_call: TRBJ1-1; cdr3_length: 12
cdr3_nt: TGTGCCAGCAGCATCCCGGGACAGGCAGCGGCCCAGTACTTC; cdr3_aa: CASSIPGQAAAQYF; clone_size: few; d_call: TRBD1; v_call: TRBV7-9; j_call: TRBJ2-5; cdr3_length: 14
cdr3_nt: TGCAGTGCTAGGGACGACCCTCTAGAGACCCAGTACTTC; cdr3_aa: CSARDDPLETQYF; clone_size: NA; d_call: NA; v_call: TRBV20-1; j_call: TRBJ2-5; cdr3_length: 13
cdr3_nt: TGCAGTGCTGAAGGACAGGCGGAAGGTGGCAATCAGCCCCAGCATTTT; cdr3_aa: CSAEGQAEGGNQPQHF; clone_size: NA; d_call: TRBD1; v_call: TRBV20-1; j_call: TRBJ1-5; cdr3_length: 16
cdr3_nt: TGTGCCAGCAGTGGGGTTGCTAGCGGGAGAGGGGATACGCAGTATTTT; cdr3_aa: CASSGVASGRGDTQYF; clone_size: few; d_call: TRBD2; v_call: TRBV12-3/TRBV12-4; j_call: TRBJ2-3; cdr3_length: 16
cdr3_nt: TGCAGTGCCGGAGGGGGGCCAGGGGTAATCTCGTACCCCTCCAATGAGCAGTTCTTC; cdr3_aa: CSAGGGPGVISYPSNEQFF; clone_size: NA; d_call: NA; v_call: TRBV20-1; j_call: TRBJ2-1; cdr3_length: 19
cdr3_nt: TGCAGTGCCAGAGTAGCGGGAGGACATGAGCAGTTCTTC; cdr3_aa: CSARVAGGHEQFF; clone_size: NA; d_call: TRBD2; v_call: TRBV20-1; j_call: TRBJ2-1; cdr3_length: 13
cdr3_nt: TGCAGTGCTAGAGTAGGCGGCGGGTTATATCAGCCCCAGCATTTT; cdr3_aa: CSARVGGGLYQPQHF; clone_size: few; d_call: NA; v_call: TRBV20-1; j_call: TRBJ1-5; cdr3_length: 15
cdr3_nt: TGTGCCACCACTCGTGGACAGTCCGATGGGGGTGAAGCTTTCTTT; cdr3_aa: CATTRGQSDGGEAFF; clone_size: NA; d_call: NA; v_call: TRBV15; j_call: TRBJ1-1; cdr3_length: 15
cdr3_nt: TGTGCCAGCAGGCGGACAGGTGGGCAGTACTTC; cdr3_aa: CASRRTGGQYF; clone_size: few; d_call: TRBD1; v_call: TRBV12-3/TRBV12-4; j_call: TRBJ2-7; cdr3_length: 11
cdr3_nt: TGTGCCAGCAGTGAAAGAGTTTACACCGGGGAGCTGTTTTTT; cdr3_aa: CASSERVYTGELFF; clone_size: NA; d_call: NA; v_call: TRBV2; j_call: TRBJ2-2; cdr3_length: 14
cdr3_nt: TGCAGCGCCAATTTGGGGCCGGATCAGCCCCAGCATTTT; cdr3_aa: CSANLGPDQPQHF; clone_size: many; d_call: NA; v_call: TRBV29-1; j_call: TRBJ1-5; cdr3_length: 13
cdr3_nt: TGCAGTGCCAAAACTAGCGGGAGTAATTCTGAGCAGTTCTTC; cdr3_aa: CSAKTSGSNSEQFF; clone_size: NA; d_call: TRBD2; v_call: TRBV20-1; j_call: TRBJ2-1; cdr3_length: 14
cdr3_nt: TGTGCCATCAGTGAGTCGGGGACTAGCCTGGCGAATGAGCAGTTCTTC; cdr3_aa: CAISESGTSLANEQFF; clone_size: NA; d_call: TRBD2; v_call: TRBV10-3; j_call: TRBJ2-1; cdr3_length: 16
cdr3_nt: TGTGCCATCAGTGGGGGACTAGCGCCTAGCACAGATACGCAGTATTTT; cdr3_aa: CAISGGLAPSTDTQYF; clone_size: NA; d_call: TRBD2; v_call: TRBV10-3; j_call: TRBJ2-3; cdr3_length: 16
cdr3_nt: TGCAGCGTTGCCAGGAAAGAGACCCAGTACTTC; cdr3_aa: CSVARKETQYF; clone_size: NA; d_call: NA; v_call: TRBV29-1; j_call: TRBJ2-5; cdr3_length: 11
cdr3_nt: TGTGCCAGCAGTTTATACGGTGGGGGCGGTGCTATCGGCTACACCTTC; cdr3_aa: CASSLYGGGGAIGYTF; clone_size: NA; d_call: NA; v_call: TRBV27; j_call: TRBJ1-2; cdr3_length: 16
cdr3_nt: TGTGCCAGCAGCTGGTCCGGACTGAGAGAGACCCAGTACTTC; cdr3_aa: CASSWSGLRETQYF; clone_size: NA; d_call: NA; v_call: TRBV7-9; j_call: TRBJ2-5; cdr3_length: 14
cdr3_nt: TGTGCCAGCAGCCAAGGTCTTGCGGCCCAAGAGACCCAGTACTTC; cdr3_aa: CASSQGLAAQETQYF; clone_size: few; d_call: NA; v_call: TRBV3-1; j_call: TRBJ2-5; cdr3_length: 15
cdr3_nt: TGCAGCGTTGATAGCTCCAACACCGGGGAGCTGTTTTTT; cdr3_aa: CSVDSSNTGELFF; clone_size: NA; d_call: NA; v_call: TRBV29-1; j_call: TRBJ2-2; cdr3_length: 13
cdr3_nt: TGTGCCAGCAGCCAATATCTCCCTCGGACAGGGTTCTACAATGAGCAGTTCTTC; cdr3_aa: CASSQYLPRTGFYNEQFF; clone_size: few; d_call: TRBD1; v_call: TRBV16; j_call: TRBJ2-1; cdr3_length: 18
cdr3_nt: TGTGCCAGCAGTTACGGCGTCGCACAAGATACGCAGTATTTT; cdr3_aa: CASSYGVAQDTQYF; clone_size: NA; d_call: NA; v_call: TRBV6-5; j_call: TRBJ2-3; cdr3_length: 14
cdr3_nt: TGCGCCAGCAGCTTGGCGGCTAGCGGGGCAAACGGGGAGCTGTTTTTT; cdr3_aa: CASSLAASGANGELFF; clone_size: NA; d_call: TRBD2; v_call: TRBV5-1; j_call: TRBJ2-2; cdr3_length: 16
cdr3_nt: TGCAGTGCTCCCCACCGGGACTTCCAAGAGACCCAGTACTTC; cdr3_aa: CSAPHRDFQETQYF; clone_size: few; d_call: NA; v_call: TRBV20-1; j_call: TRBJ2-5; cdr3_length: 14
cdr3_nt: TGTGCCAGCAGCCTTGGACAGCCCGCCACTGAAGCTTTCTTT; cdr3_aa: CASSLGQPATEAFF; clone_size: NA; d_call: NA; v_call: TRBV7-8; j_call: TRBJ1-1; cdr3_length: 14
cdr3_nt: TGTGCCAGCAGCCCCACTAGCGGGAACGACATTCAGTACTTC; cdr3_aa: CASSPTSGNDIQYF; clone_size: NA; d_call: TRBD2; v_call: TRBV7-2; j_call: TRBJ2-4; cdr3_length: 14
cdr3_nt: TGCAGTGCTAGCGGGGGGGCGCACGAGCAGTACTTC; cdr3_aa: CSASGGAHEQYF; clone_size: many; d_call: TRBD2; v_call: TRBV20-1; j_call: TRBJ2-7; cdr3_length: 12
cdr3_nt: TGTGCCAGCAGCCCCCCGGACTTGTCCTACAATGAGCAGTTCTTC; cdr3_aa: CASSPPDLSYNEQFF; clone_size: NA; d_call: NA; v_call: TRBV6-1; j_call: TRBJ2-1; cdr3_length: 15
cdr3_nt: TGTGCCAGCAGCCCGTTAGCGGCCTCCTACAATGAGCAGTTCTTC; cdr3_aa: CASSPLAASYNEQFF; clone_size: few; d_call: NA; v_call: TRBV3-1; j_call: TRBJ2-1; cdr3_length: 15
cdr3_nt: TGCAGTGCCAACTTAGGTACTGCGAACACTGAAGCTTTCTTT; cdr3_aa: CSANLGTANTEAFF; clone_size: few; d_call: NA; v_call: TRBV20-1; j_call: TRBJ1-1; cdr3_length: 14
cdr3_nt: TGTGCCAGCAGTTTATCGGGGACAGGAAAAGAGACCCAGTACTTC; cdr3_aa: CASSLSGTGKETQYF; clone_size: NA; d_call: TRBD1; v_call: TRBV27; j_call: TRBJ2-5; cdr3_length: 15
cdr3_nt: TGCAGCGTCGCAGGGGCCCCTGGGGGGGCCAACGTCCTGACTTTC; cdr3_aa: CSVAGAPGGANVLTF; clone_size: many; d_call: NA; v_call: TRBV29-1; j_call: TRBJ2-6; cdr3_length: 15
cdr3_nt: TGCAGTGCTAGCACGGCTGTCGAGCAGCCCCAGCATTTT; cdr3_aa: CSASTAVEQPQHF; clone_size: few; d_call: NA; v_call: TRBV20-1; j_call: TRBJ1-5; cdr3_length: 13
cdr3_nt: TGTGCCAGCAGTCCGACGGGACAGCCCAAGTTCTTC; cdr3_aa: CASSPTGQPKFF; clone_size: few; d_call: TRBD1; v_call: TRBV12-3/TRBV12-4; j_call: TRBJ2-1; cdr3_length: 12
cdr3_nt: TGCAGCGTTAGAGGGCGGGAGCAAGCCTACGAGCAGTACTTC; cdr3_aa: CSVRGREQAYEQYF; clone_size: few; d_call: TRBD2; v_call: TRBV29-1; j_call: TRBJ2-7; cdr3_length: 14
cdr3_nt: TGTGCCAGCAGCTTAGAACAGGGGGAGCAGTTCTTC; cdr3_aa: CASSLEQGEQFF; clone_size: NA; d_call: TRBD1; v_call: TRBV11-3; j_call: TRBJ2-1; cdr3_length: 12
cdr3_nt: TGTGCCAGCAGTTATAGCGGGAGGGATTACAATGAGCAGTTCTTC; cdr3_aa: CASSYSGRDYNEQFF; clone_size: NA; d_call: TRBD2; v_call: TRBV6-5; j_call: TRBJ2-1; cdr3_length: 15
cdr3_nt: TGCAGTGCTAGCTCAGGCCCCAATCAGCCCCAGCATTTT; cdr3_aa: CSASSGPNQPQHF; clone_size: NA; d_call: NA; v_call: TRBV20-1; j_call: TRBJ1-5; cdr3_length: 13
cdr3_nt: TGCAGCGTTAAATACTACAGGGTAGGGAATGAGCAGTTCTTC; cdr3_aa: CSVKYYRVGNEQFF; clone_size: many; d_call: NA; v_call: TRBV29-1; j_call: TRBJ2-1; cdr3_length: 14
cdr3_nt: TGTGCCAGCAGTTGGTCCCACGGGGGGACCCACGAGCAGTACTTC; cdr3_aa: CASSWSHGGTHEQYF; clone_size: few; d_call: TRBD2; v_call: TRBV6-5; j_call: TRBJ2-7; cdr3_length: 15
cdr3_nt: TGTGCCAGCTCACCACTCGACAGTAAGGGATCTGGGGCCAACGTCCTGACTTTC; cdr3_aa: CASSPLDSKGSGANVLTF; clone_size: once; d_call: NA; v_call: TRBV18; j_call: TRBJ2-6; cdr3_length: 18
cdr3_nt: TGTGCCAGCAGCCGCTTGACTAGCGGCACAGATACGCAGTATTTT; cdr3_aa: CASSRLTSGTDTQYF; clone_size: few; d_call: TRBD2; v_call: TRBV14; j_call: TRBJ2-3; cdr3_length: 15